The rows below give T cell receptor beta chains drawn from one sample of a study of glioma-infiltrating T cells after dendritic cell vaccination. Sequenced by immunoSEQ multiplex PCR; TCRdb stores in-frame clones only, minus some. Of about 65,000 clones in the sample, roughly nine tenths are singletons; the top ten hold roughly 11%. The material sequenced was blood, taken after dendritic cell vaccination. These receptor sequences come from a human donor with glioblastoma. The CDR3 runs from the conserved cysteine through the conserved F or W.

J gene: TRBJ2-5; V gene: TRBV6-6; CDR3 protein: CASSRGEGGGETQYF
J gene: TRBJ2-1; V gene: TRBV7-3; CDR3 protein: CASSNPGTINYNEQFF
J gene: TRBJ2-5; V gene: TRBV7-2; CDR3 protein: CASSWKTSGRGETQYF
J gene: TRBJ2-7; V gene: TRBV30; CDR3 protein: CAWSPAGAFYEQYF
J gene: TRBJ2-5; V gene: TRBV7-9; CDR3 protein: CASSLEQGSAETQYF
J gene: TRBJ2-7; V gene: TRBV4-1; CDR3 protein: CASSQILAGEDRQYF
J gene: TRBJ2-2; V gene: TRBV4-1; CDR3 protein: CASSQDRSGGAQHTGELFF
J gene: TRBJ2-7; V gene: TRBV6-5; CDR3 protein: CASSPTGVYEQYF
J gene: TRBJ1-5; V gene: TRBV19; CDR3 protein: CASSPGQGRQPQHF
J gene: TRBJ1-3; V gene: TRBV5-6; CDR3 protein: CASSLATGFTAGNTIYF
J gene: TRBJ1-2; V gene: TRBV6-6; CDR3 protein: CASSYSMWGSVGYTF
J gene: TRBJ2-3; V gene: TRBV19; CDR3 protein: CASSIGTGRTDTQYF
J gene: TRBJ1-1; V gene: TRBV7-3; CDR3 protein: CASSPTAMNTEAFF
J gene: TRBJ2-2; V gene: TRBV7-9; CDR3 protein: CASSTPPGTGNENTGELFF
J gene: TRBJ2-3; V gene: TRBV19; CDR3 protein: CASSMFPSDTQYF
J gene: TRBJ1-2; V gene: TRBV2; CDR3 protein: CASSRRGTGGNGYTF
J gene: TRBJ2-7; V gene: TRBV12-5; CDR3 protein: CASGLVRGLAGAYEQYF
J gene: TRBJ2-1; V gene: TRBV19; CDR3 protein: CASTTGARQVYVEQFF
J gene: TRBJ1-1; V gene: TRBV2; CDR3 protein: CAGTLLTGFTEAFF
J gene: TRBJ2-7; V gene: TRBV5-6; CDR3 protein: CASSTNNEQYF
J gene: TRBJ2-1; V gene: TRBV13; CDR3 protein: CASSPPGQGYNEQFF
J gene: TRBJ2-2; V gene: TRBV25-1; CDR3 protein: CASSEWGTSGSNTGELFF
J gene: TRBJ1-5; V gene: TRBV7-2; CDR3 protein: CASSARIFPGTGGYQPQHF
J gene: TRBJ1-5; V gene: TRBV6-1; CDR3 protein: CASRTGIGNQPQHF
J gene: TRBJ1-1; V gene: TRBV30; CDR3 protein: CARKRTGANTEAFF
J gene: TRBJ1-4; V gene: TRBV19; CDR3 protein: CASSIAAGPLFF
J gene: TRBJ2-7; V gene: TRBV29-1; CDR3 protein: CSGRLGGYEQYF
J gene: TRBJ1-5; V gene: TRBV7-9; CDR3 protein: CASSTGTGNQPQHF
J gene: TRBJ2-2; V gene: TRBV27; CDR3 protein: CASTRGGPGTGELFF
J gene: TRBJ1-2; V gene: TRBV19; CDR3 protein: CASLTTGTGNYGYTF
J gene: TRBJ1-5; V gene: TRBV19; CDR3 protein: CASSLRGTGVNQPQHF
J gene: TRBJ2-3; V gene: TRBV11-1; CDR3 protein: CASSVWTISVPDTQYF
J gene: TRBJ1-3; V gene: TRBV7-9; CDR3 protein: CASSLGASSGNTIYF
J gene: TRBJ2-3; V gene: TRBV19; CDR3 protein: CASSIEGGGTDTQYF
J gene: TRBJ1-1; V gene: TRBV6-6; CDR3 protein: CASDTGFGSEAFF
J gene: TRBJ2-3; V gene: TRBV25-1; CDR3 protein: CASSDGGRGTKGDTQYF
J gene: TRBJ2-5; V gene: TRBV11-2; CDR3 protein: CASSFRRGGGLQKTQYF
J gene: TRBJ1-1; V gene: TRBV19; CDR3 protein: CASSGRQGMNTEAFF
J gene: TRBJ2-7; V gene: TRBV5-1; CDR3 protein: CASSFITGDEQYF
J gene: TRBJ1-2; V gene: TRBV2; CDR3 protein: CASSEAQGQGYGYTF
J gene: TRBJ2-3; V gene: TRBV9; CDR3 protein: CASSVDAGAPTDTQYF